The clone carrying this T cell receptor beta chain was counted a few times. The source of the sample is a study of T cells after yellow fever vaccination. Study at large: It was SMART-Seq v4 Ultra Low Input that prepared the fractions with low cell numbers.

Findings and limits, study-wide: A minor fraction of clonotypes spanned both CD4 and CD8 compartments.

The V gene's germline CDR1 is MGHRA and CDR2 YSYEKL. V lost 3 bases and J lost 9, with 14 bases in between. The CDR3 covers 13 residues. They built TCR cDNA with 5'RACE template switching, a step that put in a universal primer site and UMIs. TCRdb re-called the 5' RACE reads with MiXCR, one entry per CDR3 protein. This table has roughly 100,000 distinct CDR3 sequences, 8% to 10% appearing once. The V and J genes are TRBV4-1 and TRBJ1-2, with D unclear. Sequenced material: CD8+ T cells not binding an NS4B(214-222) dextramer, sorted from PBMCs, taken about 2 weeks after the first yellow fever vaccination. This receptor was taken from a man between 18 and 29 years old who received the YFV17D yellow fever vaccine. The CDR3 DNA is TGCGCCAGCAGCCAGCCTCAGGACTTCCGCTACACCTTC. Protein product: CASSQPQDFRYTF.